This TCR beta chain was obtained from a study of T cell changes during pregnancy in multiple sclerosis. Using immunoSEQ multiplex PCR, the repertoire was profiled, and TCRdb retains in-frame clones only, with some absent. The sample has around 40,000 clones, approximately 90% seen once; the top ten hold 0.39%. Trimming stripped 1 base from V and 4 bases from J, with 14 bases between. The germline V gene has CDR1 LGHNA and CDR2 YSLEER. CDR3 length equals 15 residues. This receptor was taken from a female donor with multiple sclerosis, enrolled in a pregnancy study. This material consisted of CD4+ T cells from peripheral blood mononuclear cells, taken in the second trimester of pregnancy. The rearrangement uses TRBV4-3 and TRBJ2-7; TRBD1 might be the D (6 bases). The CDR3 protein is CASSQGSTGSYEQYF. For the CDR3, the DNA is TGCGCCAGCAGCCAAGGCAGTACAGGGTCGTACGAGCAGTACTTC.